These T cell receptor beta chains were read from a single sample in a study of blood T cell repertoires in COVID-19. Generated by immunoSEQ multiplex PCR, the TCRdb table keeps only in-frame clones and is missing some. The repertoire includes 160,000 or so clones, 90% of them detected once, and 15% to 20% sits in the top ten. Sequencing input: peripheral blood. These receptors originate from a man between 60 and 75 years old with active or convalescent COVID-19. Each CDR3 is given with its conserved first and last residue.

TRBV5-1	TRBJ2-7	CASSLGLGVRNEQYF
TRBV5-7	TRBJ1-2	CASSWGGQGANYGYTF
TRBV12-5	TRBJ2-2	CASGALQGRLFF
TRBV5-6	TRBJ1-2	CASSLERYGYTF
TRBV6-1	TRBJ1-3	CASSDLRRASGNTIYF
TRBV9	TRBJ1-2	CASSGQGTGRTLVYGYTF
TRBV2	TRBJ1-6	CASSPGQSGNSPLHF
TRBV5-1	TRBJ2-1	CASSPLGGAYNEQFF
TRBV7-9	TRBJ2-1	CASSVSRDYPNEQFF
TRBV19	TRBJ2-7	CASSAASSYEQYF
TRBV10-3	TRBJ1-2	CAISDVTGPHYGYTF
TRBV27	TRBJ1-5	CASSLLGGDQPQHF
TRBV27	TRBJ1-2	CASSPRHSGTGRNYGYTF
TRBV27	TRBJ2-5	CASSLTGMETQYF
TRBV29-1	TRBJ2-5	CSVTGQGGETQYF
TRBV5-4	TRBJ1-1	CASSRGTANTEAFF
TRBV7-9	TRBJ1-1	CASSLRAGENTEAFF
TRBV28	TRBJ1-2	CASRIRTGFYGYTF
TRBV29-1	TRBJ1-2	CSVAHRVNYGYTF
TRBV4-1	TRBJ1-1	CASSQDFRTEAFF
TRBV6-1	TRBJ2-2	CASSDGGRGTGELFF
TRBV27	TRBJ1-2	CASSLSGARGYTF
TRBV10-3	TRBJ2-3	CAISDGRGGTDTQYF
TRBV4-2	TRBJ1-2	CASSQVLEVYGYTF
TRBV5-1	TRBJ2-2	CASSLQGWTGELFF
TRBV4-1	TRBJ1-5	CASSQQQGYQPQHF
TRBV29-1	TRBJ1-3	CSVVVGAGNTIYF
TRBV28	TRBJ1-2	CASSFYEGAGGYTF
TRBV5-1	TRBJ2-7	CASSLVGHETYEQYF
TRBV9	TRBJ2-2	CASSTRQVMAGELFF
TRBV28	TRBJ1-6	CASSLTGGVDSPLHF
TRBV19	TRBJ2-1	CASSSGTDTLYNEQFF
TRBV20-1	TRBJ1-2	CSEKTGQGYTF
TRBV20-1	TRBJ1-6	CSASPGGAGNSPLHF
TRBV5-6	TRBJ2-7	CASSFRDRESEQYF
TRBV6-6	TRBJ2-7	CASSPPPGTYEQYF
TRBV19	TRBJ2-7	CASSPTRQGSYEQYF
TRBV6-5	TRBJ1-1	CASSLPGVDTEAFF
TRBV9	TRBJ2-5	CASSVGWFAGGQETQYF
TRBV4-1	TRBJ1-2	CASSQDSSVTYGYTF
TRBV19	TRBJ2-1	CASSISDRGYEQFF
TRBV24-1	TRBJ2-1	CATSDTQGHFNEQFF
TRBV2	TRBJ2-1	CASSVQGHYNEQFF
TRBV6-5	TRBJ1-1	CASSYSVLGTGIEAFF
TRBV29-1	TRBJ1-2	CSVEPTTRQGGYTF